These 17 T cell receptor beta chains came from one sample sequenced in a study of T cells expressing NK-cell markers. TCRdb reprocessed the 5' RACE reads and stores each CDR3 protein as one record, lacking DNA. The sample has about 550,000 distinct CDR3 sequences. Specimen: blood T cells: a sorted CD56 or NKG2C T cell subset, CD4+ or CD8+ T cells, or bulk PBMC T cells (not recorded which). These receptor sequences come from a man between 18 and 35 years old in good health.

The chain recombines TRBV10-3 with TRBJ2-3; TCRdb designates TRBD1, a call that cannot be tested without DNA. The CDR3 loop spans 15 amino acids. Germline V gene data show CDR1 as ENHRY and CDR2 as SYGVKD. The CDR3 is CAIGDRPDLTDTQYF.

The chain recombines TRBV12-3 or TRBV12-4 with TRBJ2-4; TCRdb names TRBD1, which stays unverified in the absence of DNA. The CDR3 covers 14 residues. CDR3 in amino acids: CASSLGSGLDIQYF.

This sequence joins TRBV12-3 or TRBV12-4 and TRBJ2-7; TCRdb proposes TRBD2, but this gene call is untestable without DNA. The CDR3 is 14 amino acids. The chain's CDR3 is CASSTGGSGYEQYF.

V gene TRBV30 combines with J gene TRBJ2-6; TCRdb calls TRBD1, which cannot be checked without DNA. CDR1 is GTSNPN and CDR2 is SVGIG in the germline V gene (reference sequence). The CDR3 extends over 14 amino acids. The CDR3 reads CAWRSGAGANVLTF.

This chain joins TRBV28 and TRBJ2-1; the TRBD2 assignment by TCRdb is unverifiable without DNA. Germline V gives CDR1 MDHEN, CDR2 SYDVKM. CDR3 size: 18 residues. The CDR3 loop reads CASSLGRLAGEGDNEQFF.

This sequence joins TRBV6-5 and TRBJ2-1; the TCRdb call, TRBD2, lacks DNA for checking. Germline CDR1 reads MNHEY; CDR2 reads SVGAGI. The CDR3 is made up of 14 amino acids. The CDR3 spells CASSYGGSRSEQFF.

The chain is built from TRBV12-5 and TRBJ2-2; TCRdb gives TRBD2 as the D gene, but with no DNA this cannot be confirmed. CDR3 size: 15 residues. Germline-derived CDR1 and CDR2 are LGHNT and FRNRAP. This chain's CDR3 is CASGPGGNFKGELFF.

The chain couples TRBV12-3 or TRBV12-4 to TRBJ1-6; without DNA, the TCRdb call of TRBD1 cannot be checked. This CDR3 has 14 residues. The chain's CDR3 is CASSSLQGRSPLHF.

The chain links TRBV5-1 to TRBJ2-2; TCRdb picks TRBD1, but there is no DNA to check that call. This CDR3 comprises 17 residues. In germline, CDR1 is SGHRS, CDR2 YFSETQ. The CDR3 sequence is CASSLVPQGRNTGELFF. Complete variable domain (other parts from reference TRBV5-1 and TRBJ2-2): KAGVTQTPRYLIKTRGQQVTLSCSPISGHRSVSWYQQTPGQGLQFLFEYFSETQRNKGNFPGRFSGRQFSNSRSEMNVSTLELGDSALYLCASSLVPQGRNTGELFFGEGSRLTVL.

V is TRBV12-3 or TRBV12-4 and J is TRBJ2-4. The CDR3 totals 12 residues. CDR3 loop: CASSTDLNIQYF.

The V gene is TRBV12-3 or TRBV12-4, the J gene TRBJ2-4; TCRdb calls TRBD1, which cannot be checked without DNA. This CDR3 comprises 18 residues. This CDR3 is CASTLGGRGLGAKNIQYF.

The chain links TRBV15 to TRBJ1-2; TCRdb's D gene call, TRBD1, goes unchecked for lack of DNA. Germline values: CDR1 LNHNV, CDR2 YYDKDF (reference sequence). The CDR3 is made up of 13 amino acids. This chain's CDR3 is CATRANRDSGYTF.

CDR3 region: CASSFIELAGSGELFF. This chain joins TRBV7-2 and TRBJ2-2; TCRdb calls TRBD2, which cannot be checked without DNA. The CDR3 contains 16 residues. Germline V gene data show CDR1 as SGHTA and CDR2 as FQGNSA.

This chain connects TRBV29-1 to TRBJ2-3. The CDR3 has 14 amino acids. Germline assignment: CDR1 SQVTM and CDR2 ANQGSEA. The CDR3 region is CSVESVAYTDTQYF.

The CDR3 protein is CASSRDRNQPQHF. The chain is built from TRBV4-2 and TRBJ1-5; the D call from TCRdb, TRBD1, cannot be confirmed without DNA. Germline-derived CDR1 and CDR2 are LGHNA and YNFKEQ. The CDR3 is made up of 13 amino acids.

The CDR3 here is CASSFTIPGSGANVLTF. The rearrangement joins TRBV5-5 to TRBJ2-6. Germline CDR1 is SGHKS and CDR2 is YYEKEE (reference sequence). The length of the CDR3 is 17 residues. Full variable domain (rest looked up from reference TRBV5-5 and TRBJ2-6): DAGVTQSPTHLIKTRGQQVTLRCSPISGHKSVSWYQQVLGQGPQFIFQYYEKEERGRGNFPDRFSARQFPNYSSELNVNALLLGDSALYLCASSFTIPGSGANVLTFGAGSRLTVL.

CDR3 in amino acids: CATSRDAGEVPDTQYF. The J gene is TRBJ2-3, the V gene TRBV15; TCRdb indicates TRBD2, and absent DNA this call remains unverified. Germline V lookup: CDR1 LNHNV, CDR2 YYDKDF (reference sequence). The CDR3 is 16 amino acids.